This T cell receptor beta chain was identified during a study of cytomegalovirus exposure and HLA in healthy donors. Study-wide points: In presence/absence analyses, roughly uniform sequencing depth across donors was assumed. It has been reported that TCR beta sequences accurately predicted the HLA-A and HLA-B alleles of most subjects.

The study ran its PCR with 60 Vbeta and 13 Jbeta primers. Clones were read by immunoSEQ multiplex PCR, and TCRdb kept only the in-frame ones, dropping some. The table has around 130,000 clones, approximately 84% seen once; the top ten hold around 3%. The CDR3 sequence is 19 residues long. With 3 bases clipped from V and 5 bases from J, the junction kept 16 bases outside the gene matches. Looked up from germline, CDR1 is SGHDT and CDR2 is YYEEEE. As concerns this clone: Its target is not known.

Sequences were obtained from PBMCs. The rearrangement joins TRBV5-6 to TRBJ2-5; 13 nucleotides match TRBD2. The TCR sequence derives from a boy younger than 10 in good health and CMV-seronegative. The CDR3 loop reads CASSYHSVTSGGVAETQYF. CDR3 bases: TGTGCCAGCAGCTACCATTCTGTTACTAGCGGGGGGGTAGCGGAGACCCAGTACTTC.